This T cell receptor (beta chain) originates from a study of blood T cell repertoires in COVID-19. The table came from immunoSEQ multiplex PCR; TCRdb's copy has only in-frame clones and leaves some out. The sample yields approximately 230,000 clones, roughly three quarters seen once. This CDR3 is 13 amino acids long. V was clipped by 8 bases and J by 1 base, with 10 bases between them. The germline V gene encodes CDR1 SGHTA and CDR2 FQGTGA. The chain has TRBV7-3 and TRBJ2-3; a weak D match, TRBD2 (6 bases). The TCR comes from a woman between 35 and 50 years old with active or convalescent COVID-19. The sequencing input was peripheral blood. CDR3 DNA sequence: TGTGCCAGCGGAGGGGACGGCACAGATACGCAGTATTTT. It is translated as CASGGDGTDTQYF.